Listed below are T cell receptor beta chains from one sample, sequenced in a study of T cell clusters in autoimmune cytopenias. TCRdb re-called the multiplex PCR reads and gives one entry per CDR3 protein, without DNA. The specimen's table records roughly 7,500 distinct CDR3 sequences. Sequenced sample: peripheral blood. These receptors all come from a human donor with an autoimmune cytopenia or autoimmune hepatitis (not recorded which). The CDR3 runs from the conserved cysteine through the conserved F or W. The size of a clone is reported for some rows only, either as once, few or many, or as a class for expanded clones.

>TRBV6-2/TRBV6-3|medium-sized|TRBJ1-6
CASRPGHDNSPLHF
>TRBV6-5|medium-sized|TRBJ1-2
CASSAFTESWDRVYGYTF
>TRBV7-2|.|TRBJ2-7
CASSLDSGRVIHYEQYF
>TRBV5-4|.|TRBJ1-1
CASSAGQLNEAFF
>TRBV4-2|.|TRBJ2-5
CASSPDRGLQETQYF
>TRBV20-1|.|TRBJ1-1
CSAHTPGGAFF
>TRBV7-9|medium-sized|TRBJ1-2
CASSLEGGRGHGYTF
>TRBV6-5|medium-sized|TRBJ2-3
CASSPRTDSDTQYF
>TRBV4-2|.|TRBJ2-3
CASSQGELPTDTQYF
>TRBV19|medium-sized|TRBJ2-2
CASSKVGQGNPGELFF
>TRBV11-2|.|TRBJ2-1
CASSLGASGSSYNEQFF
>TRBV18|medium-sized|TRBJ2-2
CASSPLGTGGSGELFF
>TRBV19|medium-sized|TRBJ2-2
CASRPPGQTTGELFF
>TRBV19|.|TRBJ1-1
CASSIDYLGQAFF
>TRBV30|medium-sized|TRBJ2-2
CAWARGLAGSGELFF
>TRBV5-6|.|TRBJ1-1
CASSLAGGGSTEAFF
>TRBV20-1|.|TRBJ2-5
CSARAGGNRETQYF
>TRBV6-1|medium-sized|TRBJ1-3
CASDLHATGGFGNTIYF
>TRBV5-1|.|TRBJ2-1
CASSFRTGSNPANEQFF
>TRBV6-2/TRBV6-3|medium-sized|TRBJ2-7
CASWSQLTYEQYF
>TRBV11-2|.|TRBJ2-6
CASSLWGGGGSGANVLTF
>TRBV18|medium-sized|TRBJ2-1
CASSSGTEAEQFF
>TRBV5-1|.|TRBJ1-5
CASSLGYPGNQPQHF
>TRBV18|medium-sized|TRBJ2-6
CASSPRGAGANVLTF
>TRBV6-5|medium-sized|TRBJ2-5
CASIRTAQETQYF
>TRBV20-1|.|TRBJ2-1
CSARFTGEDNEQFF
>TRBV6-4|.|TRBJ1-2
CASSLFSGYTF
>TRBV30|.|TRBJ2-7
CAWTSIRGGYEQYF